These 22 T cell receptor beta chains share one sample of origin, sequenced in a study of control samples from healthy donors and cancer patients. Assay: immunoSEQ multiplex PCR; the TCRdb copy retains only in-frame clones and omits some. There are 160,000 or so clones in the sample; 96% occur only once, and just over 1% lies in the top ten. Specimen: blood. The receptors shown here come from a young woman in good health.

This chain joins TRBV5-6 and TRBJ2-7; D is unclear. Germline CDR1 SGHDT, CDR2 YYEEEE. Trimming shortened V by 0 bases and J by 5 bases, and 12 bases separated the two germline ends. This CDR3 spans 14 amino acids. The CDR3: CASSLGHPWDEQYF. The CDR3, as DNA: TGTGCCAGCAGCTTGGGACACCCATGGGACGAGCAGTACTTC.

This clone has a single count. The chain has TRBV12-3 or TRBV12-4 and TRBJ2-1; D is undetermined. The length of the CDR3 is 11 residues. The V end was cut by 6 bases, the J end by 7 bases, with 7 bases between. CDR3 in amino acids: CASRKANEQFF. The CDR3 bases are TGTGCCAGCAGGAAAGCGAATGAGCAGTTCTTC.

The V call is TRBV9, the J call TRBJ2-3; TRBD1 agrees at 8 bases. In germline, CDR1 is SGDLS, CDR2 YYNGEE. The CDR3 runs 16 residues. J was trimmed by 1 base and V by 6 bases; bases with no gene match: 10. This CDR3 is CASTLTPGQGTDTQYF. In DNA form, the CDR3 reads TGTGCCAGCACCCTGACCCCGGGACAGGGCACAGATACGCAGTATTTT.

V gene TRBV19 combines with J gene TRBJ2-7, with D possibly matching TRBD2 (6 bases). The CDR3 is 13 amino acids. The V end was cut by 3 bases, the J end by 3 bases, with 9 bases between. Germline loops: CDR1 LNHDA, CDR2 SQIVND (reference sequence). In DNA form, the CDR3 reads TGTGCCAGTAGTATTCGGGAGAGCTACGAGCAGTACTTC. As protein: CASSIRESYEQYF.

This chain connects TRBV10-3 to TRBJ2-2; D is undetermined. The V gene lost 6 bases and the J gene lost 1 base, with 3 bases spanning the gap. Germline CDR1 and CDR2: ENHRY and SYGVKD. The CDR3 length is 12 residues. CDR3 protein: CAISRNTGELFF. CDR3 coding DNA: TGTGCCATCAGCAGGAACACCGGGGAGCTGTTTTTT.

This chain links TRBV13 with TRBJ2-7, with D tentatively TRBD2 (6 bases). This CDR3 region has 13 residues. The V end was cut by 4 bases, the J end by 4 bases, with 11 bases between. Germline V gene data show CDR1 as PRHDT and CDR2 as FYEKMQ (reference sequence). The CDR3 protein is CASSSGLLYEQYF. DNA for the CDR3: TGTGCCAGCAGCTCGGGACTTCTATACGAGCAGTACTTC. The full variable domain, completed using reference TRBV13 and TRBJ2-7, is AAGVIQSPRHLIKEKRETATLKCYPIPRHDTVYWYQQGPGQDPQFLISFYEKMQSDKGSIPDRFSAQQFSDYHSELNMSSLELGDSALYFCASSSGLLYEQYFGPGTRLTVT.

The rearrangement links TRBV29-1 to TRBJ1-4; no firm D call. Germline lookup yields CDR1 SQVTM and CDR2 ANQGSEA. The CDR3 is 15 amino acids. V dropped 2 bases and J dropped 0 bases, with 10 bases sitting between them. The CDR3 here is CSVERRASTNEKLFF. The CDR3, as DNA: TGCAGCGTTGAACGGCGCGCTTCAACTAATGAAAAACTGTTTTTT.

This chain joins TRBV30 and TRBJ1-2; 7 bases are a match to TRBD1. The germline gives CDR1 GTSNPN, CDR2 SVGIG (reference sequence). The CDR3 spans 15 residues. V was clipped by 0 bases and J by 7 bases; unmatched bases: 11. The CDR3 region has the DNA TGTGCCTGGAGTGTACAAGGGGGCCAGGGCCGTGGCTACACCTTC. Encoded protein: CAWSVQGGQGRGYTF. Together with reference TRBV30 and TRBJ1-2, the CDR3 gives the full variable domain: SQTIHQWPATLVQPVGSPLSLECTVEGTSNPNLYWYRQAAGRGLQLLFYSVGIGQISSEVPQNLSASRPQDRQFILSSKKLLLSDSGFYLCAWSVQGGQGRGYTFGSGTRLTVV.

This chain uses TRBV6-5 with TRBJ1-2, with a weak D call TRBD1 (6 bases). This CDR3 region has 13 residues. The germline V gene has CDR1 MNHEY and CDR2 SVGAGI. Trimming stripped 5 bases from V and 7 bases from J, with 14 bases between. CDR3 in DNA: TGTGCCAGCAGTAACCACAGGGCCGGTGGCTACACCTTC. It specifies CASSNHRAGGYTF.

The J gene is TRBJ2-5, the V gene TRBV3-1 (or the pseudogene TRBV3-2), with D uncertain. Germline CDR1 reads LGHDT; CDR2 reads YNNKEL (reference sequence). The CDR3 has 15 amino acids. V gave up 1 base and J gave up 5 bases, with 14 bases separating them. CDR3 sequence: CASSQVGRLLETQYF. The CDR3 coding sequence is TGTGCCAGCAGCCAAGTAGGACGGCTCTTGGAGACCCAGTACTTC.

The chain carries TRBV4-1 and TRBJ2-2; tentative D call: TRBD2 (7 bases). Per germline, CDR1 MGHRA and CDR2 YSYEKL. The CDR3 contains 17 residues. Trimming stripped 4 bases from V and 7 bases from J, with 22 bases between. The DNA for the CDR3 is TGCGCCAGCAGCCCACGCTCTGGGGGGGGCCTTAGCGGGGAGCTGTTTTTT. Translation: CASSPRSGGGLSGELFF.

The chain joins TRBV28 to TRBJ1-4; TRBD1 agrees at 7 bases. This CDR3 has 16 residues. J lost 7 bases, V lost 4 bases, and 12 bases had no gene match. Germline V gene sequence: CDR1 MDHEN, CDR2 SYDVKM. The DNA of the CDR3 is TGTGCCAGCAGTTCCCAGGGGGGAGGAGTTGGTGAAAAACTGTTTTTT. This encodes CASSSQGGGVGEKLFF.

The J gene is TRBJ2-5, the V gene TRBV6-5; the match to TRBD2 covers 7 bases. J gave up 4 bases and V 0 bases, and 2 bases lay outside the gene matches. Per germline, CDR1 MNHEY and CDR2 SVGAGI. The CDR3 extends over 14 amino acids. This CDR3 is CASSYSTGGETQYF. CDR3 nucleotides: TGTGCCAGCAGTTACTCGACGGGGGGAGAGACCCAGTACTTC.

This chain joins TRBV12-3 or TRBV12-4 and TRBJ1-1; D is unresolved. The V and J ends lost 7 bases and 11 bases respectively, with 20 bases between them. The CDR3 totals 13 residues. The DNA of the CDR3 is TGTGCCAGCACCCTCCCTTTCACTGGCCGGGCTTTCTTT. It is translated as CASTLPFTGRAFF.

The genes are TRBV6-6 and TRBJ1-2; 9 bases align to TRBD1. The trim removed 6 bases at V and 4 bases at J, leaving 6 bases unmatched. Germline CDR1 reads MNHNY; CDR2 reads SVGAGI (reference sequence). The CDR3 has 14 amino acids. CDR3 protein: CASSPGQGSYGYTF. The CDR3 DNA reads TGTGCCAGCAGCCCTGGACAGGGGAGCTATGGCTACACCTTC.

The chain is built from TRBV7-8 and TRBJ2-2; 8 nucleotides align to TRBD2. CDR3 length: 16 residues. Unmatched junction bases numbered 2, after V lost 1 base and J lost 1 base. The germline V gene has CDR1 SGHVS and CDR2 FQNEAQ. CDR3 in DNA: TGTGCCAGCAGCTTAGAGGCGGGGGGGAACACCGGGGAGCTGTTTTTT. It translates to CASSLEAGGNTGELFF.

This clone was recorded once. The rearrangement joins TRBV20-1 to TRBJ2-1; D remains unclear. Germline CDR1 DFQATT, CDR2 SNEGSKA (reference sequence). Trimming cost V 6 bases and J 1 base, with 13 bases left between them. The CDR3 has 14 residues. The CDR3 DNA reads TGCAGTGCCAGTGGGCTAGGTTCCTACAATGAGCAGTTCTTC. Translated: CSASGLGSYNEQFF.

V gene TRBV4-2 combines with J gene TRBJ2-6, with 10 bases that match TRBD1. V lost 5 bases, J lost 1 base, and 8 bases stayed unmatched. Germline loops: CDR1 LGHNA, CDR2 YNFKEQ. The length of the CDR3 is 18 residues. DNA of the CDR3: TGTGCCAGCAGCACTGACAGGGGGCGCCTTTCTGGGGCCAACGTCCTGACTTTC. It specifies CASSTDRGRLSGANVLTF.

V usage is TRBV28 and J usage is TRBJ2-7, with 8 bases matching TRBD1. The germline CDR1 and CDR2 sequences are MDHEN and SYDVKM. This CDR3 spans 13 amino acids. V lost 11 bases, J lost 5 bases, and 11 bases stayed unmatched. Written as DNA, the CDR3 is TGTGCCGTAAAGGCGCAGGGGGCCCACGAGCAGTACTTC. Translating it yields CAVKAQGAHEQYF. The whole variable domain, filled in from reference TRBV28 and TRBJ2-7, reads DVKVTQSSRYLVKRTGEKVFLECVQDMDHENMFWYRQDPGLGLRLIYFSYDVKMKEKGDIPEGYSVSREKKERFSLILESASTNQTSMYLCAVKAQGAHEQYFGPGTRLTVT.

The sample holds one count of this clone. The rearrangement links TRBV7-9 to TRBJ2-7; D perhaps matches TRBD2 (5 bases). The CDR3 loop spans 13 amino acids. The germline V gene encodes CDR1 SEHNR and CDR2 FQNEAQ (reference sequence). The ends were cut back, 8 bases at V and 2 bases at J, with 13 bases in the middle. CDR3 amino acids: CASSNMEAYEQYF. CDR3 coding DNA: TGTGCCAGCTCCAACATGGAGGCCTACGAGCAGTACTTC.

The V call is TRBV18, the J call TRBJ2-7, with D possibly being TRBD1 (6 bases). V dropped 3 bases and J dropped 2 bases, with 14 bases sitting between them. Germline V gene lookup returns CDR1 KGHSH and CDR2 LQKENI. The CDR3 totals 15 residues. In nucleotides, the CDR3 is TGTGCCAGCTCACCCCGAACGGACAGCACCTACGAGCAGTACTTC. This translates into CASSPRTDSTYEQYF.

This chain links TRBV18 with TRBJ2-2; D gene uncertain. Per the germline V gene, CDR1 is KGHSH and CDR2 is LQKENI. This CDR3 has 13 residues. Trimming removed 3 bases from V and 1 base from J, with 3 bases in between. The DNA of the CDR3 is TGTGCCAGCTCACCCAAGAACACCGGGGAGCTGTTTTTT. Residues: CASSPKNTGELFF.